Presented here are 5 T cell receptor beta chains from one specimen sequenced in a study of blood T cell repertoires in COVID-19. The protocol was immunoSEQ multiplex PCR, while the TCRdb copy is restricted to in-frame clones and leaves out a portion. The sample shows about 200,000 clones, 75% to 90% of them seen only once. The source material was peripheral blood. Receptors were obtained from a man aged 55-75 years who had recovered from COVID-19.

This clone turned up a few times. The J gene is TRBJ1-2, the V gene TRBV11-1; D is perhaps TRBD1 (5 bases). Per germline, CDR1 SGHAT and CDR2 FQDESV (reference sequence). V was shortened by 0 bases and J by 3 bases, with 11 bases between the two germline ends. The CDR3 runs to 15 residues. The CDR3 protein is CASSLAAGLDYGYTF. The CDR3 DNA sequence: TGTGCCAGCAGCTTAGCCGCAGGGCTTGACTATGGCTACACCTTC.

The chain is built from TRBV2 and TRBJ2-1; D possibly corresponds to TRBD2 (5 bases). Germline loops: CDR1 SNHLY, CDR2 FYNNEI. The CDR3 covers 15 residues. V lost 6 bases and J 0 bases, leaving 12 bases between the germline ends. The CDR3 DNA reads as TGTGCCAGCAGCCCGAGCGGTAGCTCCTACAATGAGCAGTTCTTC. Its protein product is CASSPSGSSYNEQFF.

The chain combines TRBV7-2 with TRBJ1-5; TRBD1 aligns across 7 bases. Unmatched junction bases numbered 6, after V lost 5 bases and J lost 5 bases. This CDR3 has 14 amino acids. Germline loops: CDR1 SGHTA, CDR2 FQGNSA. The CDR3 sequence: CASSNRQGDQPQHF. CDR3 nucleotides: TGTGCCAGCAGCAATCGACAGGGAGATCAGCCCCAGCATTTT. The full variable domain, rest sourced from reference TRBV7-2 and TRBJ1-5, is GAGVSQSPSNKVTEKGKDVELRCDPISGHTALYWYRQSLGQGLEFLIYFQGNSAPDKSGLPSDRFSAERTGGSVSTLTIQRTQQEDSAVYLCASSNRQGDQPQHFGDGTRLSIL.

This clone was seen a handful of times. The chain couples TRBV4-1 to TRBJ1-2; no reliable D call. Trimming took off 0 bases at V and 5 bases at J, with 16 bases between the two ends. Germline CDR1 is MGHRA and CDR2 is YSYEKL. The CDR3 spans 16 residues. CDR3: CASSQEGAWLGYGYTF. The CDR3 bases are TGCGCCAGCAGCCAAGAAGGAGCTTGGCTCGGGTATGGCTACACCTTC.

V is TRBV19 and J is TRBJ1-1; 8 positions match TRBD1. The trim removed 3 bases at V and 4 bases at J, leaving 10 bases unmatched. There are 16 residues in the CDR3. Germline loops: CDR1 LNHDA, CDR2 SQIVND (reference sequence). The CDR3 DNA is TGTGCCAGTAGTATCGGGACAGGATGGGGGAGCACTGAAGCTTTCTTT. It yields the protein CASSIGTGWGSTEAFF.